The T cell receptor beta chain under discussion was sequenced for a study of graft-versus-host responses after intestinal transplantation. At the level of the study: In this cohort, recipients had multivisceral, liver-intestinal, or isolated intestinal transplants. Following induction with anti-thymocyte globulin, all recipients were given tacrolimus and steroids for about 3 years.

The repertoire was sequenced with immunoSEQ multiplex PCR; TCRdb's copy has only in-frame clones and lacks some. The top ten clones hold more than 1.4% of a sample with 90,000 to 100,000 clones, 86% of them seen once. Details on this clone: What it binds is not known.

CDR1 is MDHEN, CDR2 SYDVKM, per germline. V was shortened by 2 bases and J by 5 bases, with 22 bases between the two germline ends. The length of the CDR3 is 17 residues. Study-wide findings and caveats: Recipient bone marrow held GvH clones, some seen earlier in ileum or blood.

J is TRBJ2-7 and V is TRBV28; D may be TRBD1 (5 bases). This TCR was sampled from a human patient who received an intestinal transplant, so some T cells may come from the graft donor. The sequencing used PBMCs, collected 255 days after intestinal transplant. Here the CDR3 DNA reads TGTGCCAGCAGTTTACCCGAATTGGAGAGCAGGGTAAACGAGCAGTACTTC. Its translation: CASSLPELESRVNEQYF. Filled out from reference TRBV28 and TRBJ2-7, the complete variable domain reads DVKVTQSSRYLVKRTGEKVFLECVQDMDHENMFWYRQDPGLGLRLIYFSYDVKMKEKGDIPEGYSVSREKKERFSLILESASTNQTSMYLCASSLPELESRVNEQYFGPGTRLTVT.